Listed below are T cell receptor beta chains from one sample, sequenced in a study of cytomegalovirus exposure and HLA in healthy donors. Profiling relied on immunoSEQ multiplex PCR, and the TCRdb table lists in-frame clones only, not all of them. The sample includes more than 100,000 clones, around 79% of them seen just once. The sequenced sample consisted of PBMCs. These TCRs come from a woman aged 25 to 39 in good health and CMV-seropositive. CDR3s include the opening cysteine and the closing phenylalanine or tryptophan. The order of the fields is clone size, D gene, V gene, J gene, CDR3 DNA, CDR3 protein. A D gene is named only where the DNA matches it firmly. Size is omitted from some rows. Given values are once, few, many or a class for expanded clones.

NA	TRBD2	TRBV7-2	TRBJ2-3	TGTGCCAGCAGCTGGACTAGCGGGGAAGATACGCAGTATTTT	CASSWTSGEDTQYF
NA	TRBD2	TRBV29-1	TRBJ2-1	TGCAGCGTTGAAGTTGGGGTAGCGGGGGGTAATGAGCAGTTCTTC	CSVEVGVAGGNEQFF
NA	TRBD1	TRBV29-1	TRBJ2-7	TGCAGCGTTGACCCCGGGACAGGGCTTACCTACGAGCAGTACTTC	CSVDPGTGLTYEQYF
NA	TRBD1	TRBV5-1	TRBJ2-7	TGCGCCAGCAGCTTTATGGGACAGGACTCCGAGCAGTACTTC	CASSFMGQDSEQYF
few	TRBD1	TRBV30	TRBJ2-1	TGTGCCTGGAGGGAGACAGGGTGGGGTAATGAGCAGTTCTTC	CAWRETGWGNEQFF
NA	TRBD1	TRBV29-1	TRBJ2-7	TGCAGCGTTGAAGGGGTAGAGGGGGCCAGCTCCTACGAGCAGTACTTC	CSVEGVEGASSYEQYF
NA	TRBD2	TRBV7-6	TRBJ2-2	TGTGCCAGCAGCTTAATCGGGACTAGCGGCAACACCGGGGAGCTGTTTTTT	CASSLIGTSGNTGELFF
NA	NA	TRBV2	TRBJ2-1	TGTGCCAGCAGGGGGACTCCCGAGTCCTACAATGAGCAGTTCTTC	CASRGTPESYNEQFF
NA	NA	TRBV29-1	TRBJ1-5	TGCAGCGTTCCCCGAACGCGGAGCAATCAGCCCCAGCATTTT	CSVPRTRSNQPQHF
NA	TRBD1	TRBV5-1	TRBJ1-3	TGCGCCAGCAGCTTGCTAACAGGGGATTTAGGAAACACCATATATTTT	CASSLLTGDLGNTIYF
NA	NA	TRBV6-5	TRBJ2-5	TGTGCCAGCGCCCGGGTTCACCAAGAGACCCAGTACTTC	CASARVHQETQYF
once	NA	TRBV28	TRBJ2-3	TGTGCCAGCACCTGGGGGGGGCGTGATACGCAGTATTTT	CASTWGGRDTQYF
NA	TRBD1	TRBV10-3	TRBJ1-3	TGTGCCATCAGGCTAACGGGACAGGGGGATAGCTCTGGAAACACCATATATTTT	CAIRLTGQGDSSGNTIYF
NA	NA	TRBV4-1	TRBJ1-5	TGCGCCAGCAGCCAAGACTCAGCCGCGGGTGCTCAGCCCCAGCATTTT	CASSQDSAAGAQPQHF
NA	TRBD2	TRBV4-2	TRBJ2-3	TGTGCCAGCAGCCAAGATTCGAGCGGGGGGGCCTCAGATACGCAGTATTTT	CASSQDSSGGASDTQYF
NA	TRBD2	TRBV5-4	TRBJ2-7	TGTGCCAGCAGCTTTGGCGGGGGGTCCTACGAGCAGTACTTC	CASSFGGGSYEQYF
once	NA	TRBV6-6	TRBJ2-1	TGTGCCAGCACTACTCTCCCGGCTAGTGTCTACAATGAGCAGTTCTTC	CASTTLPASVYNEQFF
NA	TRBD1	TRBV18	TRBJ2-1	TGTGCCAGCTCACGATTGGACAGGGGCTCCTACAATGAGCAGTTCTTC	CASSRLDRGSYNEQFF
NA	NA	TRBV19	TRBJ1-6	TGTGCCAGTAGATTGGGGACTGCGAATTCACCCCTCCACTTT	CASRLGTANSPLHF
NA	NA	TRBV4-1	TRBJ2-4	TGCGCCAGCAGCCAACCCACAGCCGACCCAGAGAACATTCAGTACTTC	CASSQPTADPENIQYF
NA	TRBD2	TRBV9	TRBJ2-5	TGTGCCAGCAGCGTAGAGGGGAGGGCACAAGAGACCCAGTACTTC	CASSVEGRAQETQYF
few	NA	TRBV6-1	TRBJ1-6	TGTGCCAGCAGTGAAACGGGGGTTTCAGGTTCACCCCTCCACTTT	CASSETGVSGSPLHF
NA	NA	TRBV6-5	TRBJ2-2	TGTGCCAGCTGGGCAGGGGCGAACACCGGGGAGCTGTTTTTT	CASWAGANTGELFF
NA	TRBD1	TRBV28	TRBJ1-6	TGTGCCAGCAGAGCGGCCGGGACAGGGAATTCACCCCTCCACTTT	CASRAAGTGNSPLHF
NA	TRBD2	TRBV5-4	TRBJ2-3	TGTGCCAGCAGCTGGGGACTAGCGGGACCCACAGATACGCAGTATTTT	CASSWGLAGPTDTQYF
NA	TRBD2	TRBV4-3	TRBJ2-3	TGCGCCAGCAGCCAAAAACAAAGCAGCGGGGGGAGCACAGATACGCAGTATTTT	CASSQKQSSGGSTDTQYF
NA	NA	TRBV6-5	TRBJ1-2	TGTGCCAGCACCCGTATAGGAGGGGAACACTATGGCTACACCTTC	CASTRIGGEHYGYTF
NA	TRBD2	TRBV7-2	TRBJ2-5	TGTGCCAGCAGCTTAGCGCGGCGGGGAGGGAGAGAGACCCAGTACTTC	CASSLARRGGRETQYF
NA	TRBD1	TRBV5-1	TRBJ1-1	TGCGCCAGCAGCTCGCGTCTCGGCGGACAGGGGATCGAAGCTTTCTTT	CASSSRLGGQGIEAFF
NA	TRBD2	TRBV29-1	TRBJ2-1	TGCAGCGTTGAAGTGGGGACTAGCGGGGGCCCGCAGTTCTTC	CSVEVGTSGGPQFF
NA	TRBD2	TRBV5-4	TRBJ2-1	TGTGCCAGCAGCTTGGCGGGGGGGAATTCCATCAATGAGCAGTTCTTC	CASSLAGGNSINEQFF
NA	NA	TRBV7-9	TRBJ2-5	TGTGCCAGCAGCCAAAACATCTTTGCGGGGATCCAAGAGACCCAGTACTTC	CASSQNIFAGIQETQYF
NA	NA	TRBV7-9	TRBJ2-3	TGTGCCAGCAGCTTAGATGTGGTGGTTGGCAGGGGATACACAGATACGCAGTATTTT	CASSLDVVVGRGYTDTQYF
NA	TRBD1	TRBV5-5	TRBJ1-6	TGTGCCAGCAGCCGGGGACAGGGAGTGGGATCACCCCTCCACTTT	CASSRGQGVGSPLHF
once	TRBD1	TRBV2	TRBJ1-1	TGTGCCAGCAGTGGGGACAGGCGACGGAACACTGAAGCTTTCTTT	CASSGDRRRNTEAFF
NA	NA	TRBV5-7	TRBJ1-4	TGTGCCAGCAGCTTGGGGCCCCGGGTGGGAAAACTGTTTTTT	CASSLGPRVGKLFF
NA	TRBD1	TRBV7-9	TRBJ1-1	TGTGCCAGCAGCACCCGACAGGGGTCACGATTGGCTTTCTTT	CASSTRQGSRLAFF
NA	TRBD2	TRBV5-1	TRBJ2-5	TGCGCCAGCAGCTTGGGGGGACTAGAGGAGACCCAGTACTTC	CASSLGGLEETQYF
NA	TRBD1	TRBV18	TRBJ2-2	TGTGCCAGCTCTACAGGGGGCCGGAGCACCGGGGAGCTGTTTTTT	CASSTGGRSTGELFF
NA	TRBD2	TRBV27	TRBJ2-5	TGTGCCAGCAGTTTACGTGGACTAGCGGAAGAGACCCAGTACTTC	CASSLRGLAEETQYF
NA	NA	TRBV5-1	TRBJ2-1	TGCGCCAGCAGCTTGATGGGGCAGGGCGGCAATGAGCAGTTCTTC	CASSLMGQGGNEQFF
NA	NA	TRBV6-1	TRBJ2-7	TGTGCCACCGAGGGTCGGGGGGCTTACGAGCAGTACTTC	CATEGRGAYEQYF
few	NA	TRBV10-3	TRBJ1-1	TGTGCCATCAGTGGGGGCAAGGGGGGGGCGGACACTGAAGCTTTCTTT	CAISGGKGGADTEAFF
NA	TRBD1	TRBV19	TRBJ1-1	TGTGCCAGTAGAAGTATCTTGGGGCAGGGGGTAAGAAACACTGAAGCTTTCTTT	CASRSILGQGVRNTEAFF
NA	TRBD1	TRBV28	TRBJ1-2	TGTGCCAGCAGTTCGCAGGGGGATGGCTACACCTTC	CASSSQGDGYTF
NA	TRBD2	TRBV7-3	TRBJ2-7	TGTGCCAGCAGCTTGTCTAGCGGGGGAACCTACGAGCAGTACTTC	CASSLSSGGTYEQYF
NA	NA	TRBV28	TRBJ2-1	TGTGCCAGCAGTGGCGGGGGCTATAGCAATGAGCAGTTCTTC	CASSGGGYSNEQFF
NA	TRBD1	TRBV5-1	TRBJ2-2	TGCGCCAGCAGCTCGAACGGCCAGGGGGTAACCGGGGAGCTGTTTTTT	CASSSNGQGVTGELFF
NA	NA	TRBV30	TRBJ2-5	TGTGCCTGGAGTGCACTAGGTGCCAAAGAGACCCAGTACTTC	CAWSALGAKETQYF
NA	TRBD1	TRBV5-5	TRBJ1-2	TGTGCCAGCAGCTCACCGGGACAGGGGAACTATGGCTACACCTTC	CASSSPGQGNYGYTF
NA	NA	TRBV5-1	TRBJ2-3	TGCGCCAGCAGCTTGGCCGGGACATCCACAGATACGCAGTATTTT	CASSLAGTSTDTQYF
NA	NA	TRBV6-1	TRBJ1-2	TGTGCCAGCAGTGAAGCGGGGAGGGACGGCTACACCTTC	CASSEAGRDGYTF
NA	TRBD1	TRBV27	TRBJ2-2	TGTGCCAGCAGTTTTGGGGGACAGTGGTTAAGGCGCGGGGAGCTGTTTTTT	CASSFGGQWLRRGELFF
NA	NA	TRBV4-1	TRBJ1-1	TGCGCCAGCAGCCGGTTCGCGGTGAACACTGAAGCTTTCTTT	CASSRFAVNTEAFF
NA	TRBD2	TRBV5-1	TRBJ2-7	TGCGCCAGCAGCCCCGCGGGGGCCTACGAGCAGTACTTC	CASSPAGAYEQYF
NA	TRBD2	TRBV5-4	TRBJ2-5	TGTGCCAGCAGCCGAAGCGGGAACCAAGAGACCCAGTACTTC	CASSRSGNQETQYF
NA	NA	TRBV4-2	TRBJ1-2	TGTGCCAGCAGCCAAGATATTCGGGGGGCGGACACATATGGCTACACCTTC	CASSQDIRGADTYGYTF
few	NA	TRBV28	TRBJ1-6	TGTGCCAGCAGTTTAGGTTATGAAGTAGTCTATAATTCACCCCTCCACTTT	CASSLGYEVVYNSPLHF